This entry lists 2 T cell receptor beta chains sequenced from one sample in a study of early stage breast cancer tumors. Method: immunoSEQ multiplex PCR; TCRdb's copy keeps in-frame clones and lacks some. Among 35,000 to 45,000 clones listed, around 68% were seen once. Sequenced material: blood. Receptors originate from a person aged 55 to 75 with breast cancer.

The gene calls are TRBV6-1 and TRBJ1-3; 7 positions agree with TRBD1. V dropped 7 bases and J dropped 7; count of bases not matched to a gene: 13. Per germline, CDR1 MNHNS and CDR2 SASEGT. The CDR3 is 15 residues long. CDR3 bases: TGTGCCAGCACTTGGGACAGCCGTCTTTTGAACACCATATATTTT. Translating gives CASTWDSRLLNTIYF.

This clone was picked up a small number of times. The J gene is TRBJ1-2, the V gene TRBV10-3; a possible D gene is TRBD1 (5 bases). The CDR3 length is 13 residues. The germline gives CDR1 ENHRY, CDR2 SYGVKD. Deletions cut 4 bases from V and 4 bases from J, with 10 bases between. Here the CDR3 DNA reads TGTGCCATCAGTGGACAGAGCGGCTATGGCTACACCTTC. Translated: CAISGQSGYGYTF.